The sequence of this T cell receptor beta chain was determined in a study of shared clonotypes between healthy human individuals. This clone showed up just a few times. Germline values: CDR1 GTSNPN, CDR2 SVGIG (reference sequence). The CDR3 has 15 amino acids. V gave up 4 bases and J gave up 10 bases; unmatched junction bases: 13. Memory CD4+ cells were the fraction left after CD45RA+ naive selection. Using immunoSEQ multiplex PCR, the repertoire was profiled, and TCRdb retains in-frame clones only, with some absent. The sample includes around 1 million clones, approximately 76% of them seen just once.

This receptor was identified in a man aged 18 to 35 in good health. The chain recombines TRBV30 with TRBJ1-6; 7 positions agree with TRBD1. Sample: memory CD4+ T cells sorted from blood. Documented subset: CD45RA-negative fraction. The CDR3 protein is CAWNGDRQGESPLHF. As DNA, the CDR3 is TGTGCCTGGAATGGGGATAGACAGGGAGAATCACCCCTCCACTTT.